The present entry profiles one TCR beta chain with its context. This may stem from a read error, because a much larger clone lies one nucleotide away. For each extraction, RNA and DNA were obtained together from around 20-30 mg of unsorted bulk tissue. This sample stems from a study of tumor-infiltrating lymphocytes in primary liver carcinoma. The CDR3 is made up of 12 amino acids. The germline CDR1 and CDR2 sequences are MDHEN and SYDVKM. Production of TCR beta cDNA used around 500 ng total RNA together with a constant-region primer. Slightly modified ARM-PCR served as the procedure for the TCR beta libraries. These libraries came from three rounds of nested multiplex PCR. TRBV1-TRBV30 forward primers and a C-beta reverse primer were used in the first two PCR rounds, which each ran for about 11 cycles. TCRdb re-called the multiplex PCR reads with MiXCR, one entry per CDR3 protein. There are under 130,000 distinct CDR3 sequences in the sample; 82% occur only once, and about a fifth lies in the top ten.

The sequence was collected from a man in his forties with primary liver carcinoma and hepatitis B virus infection. The rearrangement uses TRBV28 and TRBJ2-4; no firm D call. Sequencing used liver tumor tissue from sampling region 3. Subset described: tumor region T3, left-lateral pole. The chain's CDR3 is CASSLTKNIEYF. In DNA form, the CDR3 reads TGTGCCAGCAGTTTAACTAAAAACATTGAGTACTTC.